These 30 T cell receptor beta chains were all obtained from the same sample, sequenced in a study of OX40 agonist ivuxolimab in advanced cancers. Using immunoSEQ multiplex PCR, the repertoire was profiled, and TCRdb retains in-frame clones only, with some absent. Among about 18,000 clones listed, about 84% were seen once. This sample comprised CD4+ or CD8+ T cells sorted from blood, obtained in a trial of the OX40 agonist ivuxolimab. Every receptor here comes from an adult with an advanced solid tumor such as melanoma, head and neck, liver or kidney cancer.

CDR3: CASSSRQIPDTQYF. The CDR3 DNA is TGCGCCAGCAGCTCAAGACAGATTCCAGATACGCAGTATTTT. This rearrangement joins TRBV5-1 to TRBJ2-3; perhaps TRBD1 as D (5 bases). Germline V gene lookup returns CDR1 SGHRS and CDR2 YFSETQ. The CDR3 runs 14 residues. V was trimmed by 3 bases and J by 4 bases, leaving 12 bases between them.

V is TRBV7-3 and J is TRBJ2-1; maybe TRBD1 (5 bases). Looked up from germline, CDR1 is SGHTA and CDR2 is FQGTGA. The V gene lost 5 bases and the J gene lost 9 bases, with 17 bases spanning the gap. This CDR3 is 14 amino acids long. The CDR3 protein is CASSLDPPQGEQFF. For the CDR3, the DNA is TGTGCCAGCAGCCTAGATCCCCCTCAGGGTGAGCAGTTCTTC.

V usage is TRBV12-2 and J usage is TRBJ1-5. TRBV12-2 counts as a pseudogene. There are 11 residues in the CDR3. CDR3 sequence (DNA): TGTGCAACGGGGGGTGATCAGCCCCAGCATTTT. Residues: CATGGDQPQHF.

The chain joins TRBV7-9 to TRBJ1-2; D unresolved. The ends were cut back, 5 bases at V and 8 bases at J, with 9 bases in the middle. The CDR3 has 11 amino acids. Germline lookup yields CDR1 SEHNR and CDR2 FQNEAQ (reference sequence). The CDR3 DNA is TGTGCCAGCAGCGGGAGCCAAGGCTACACCTTC. It encodes CASSGSQGYTF.

The V and J genes are TRBV6-5 and TRBJ1-5, with 8 bases matching TRBD1. V was pared by 6 bases and J by 4 bases, with 5 bases of the junction left unmatched. The CDR3 has 14 residues. Per the germline V gene, CDR1 is MNHEY and CDR2 is SVGAGI. CDR3 DNA sequence: TGTGCCAGCAGCGTGGGACAGGAGAATCAGCCCCAGCATTTT. It is translated as CASSVGQENQPQHF.

The chain recombines TRBV4-3 with TRBJ2-1; D remains unclear. CDR1 and CDR2 from the germline V gene are LGHNA and YSLEER. Between the trimmed V and J ends, which lost 1 base and 1 base, there was a span of 8 bases. The CDR3 totals 15 residues. This CDR3 is CASSQGPISYNEQFF. CDR3 bases: TGCGCCAGCAGCCAAGGTCCCATATCCTACAATGAGCAGTTCTTC.

This clone appeared once. CDR3 coding DNA: TGTGCCTCATCGCAGGGTTCCTTCTACGAGCAGTACTTC. Translated: CASSQGSFYEQYF. The rearrangement uses TRBV19 and TRBJ2-7; D is perhaps TRBD1 (5 bases). The length of the CDR3 is 13 residues. Per the germline V gene, CDR1 is LNHDA and CDR2 is SQIVND (reference sequence). The V end lost 11 bases, the J end lost 3 bases, and 17 bases lay between the germline ends.

V and J are TRBV9 and TRBJ2-4; possibly TRBD1 for D (5 bases). The ends were cut back, 7 bases at V and 5 bases at J, with 19 bases in the middle. Germline loops: CDR1 SGDLS, CDR2 YYNGEE. This CDR3 has 15 residues. CDR3 amino acids: CASGSAGIGENIQYF. CDR3 in DNA: TGTGCCAGCGGAAGTGCAGGGATTGGGGAAAACATTCAGTACTTC.

V is TRBV9 and J is TRBJ2-3; 7 positions agree with TRBD2. Germline CDR1 and CDR2: SGDLS and YYNGEE. V lost 4 bases, J lost 5 bases, and 13 bases stayed unmatched. CDR3 length: 16 amino acids. The CDR3 region is CASSPREGVLGDTQYF. In DNA, the CDR3 is TGTGCCAGCAGCCCGAGGGAGGGCGTGTTGGGAGATACGCAGTATTTT.

This chain's CDR3 is CASSFYGGLPTYEQYF. The CDR3 nucleotides are TGTGCCAGCAGCTTCTACGGGGGACTCCCGACCTACGAGCAGTACTTC. The chain joins TRBV7-3 to TRBJ2-7; TRBD2 might be the D (6 bases). CDR1 is SGHTA and CDR2 is FQGTGA in the germline V gene. V dropped 3 bases and J dropped 2 bases, with 17 bases sitting between them. The CDR3 has 16 residues.

The chain links TRBV7-3 to TRBJ2-2, with a weak D call TRBD2 (6 bases). With 4 bases removed from V and 4 bases from J, the gap between germline ends came to 13 bases. CDR1 SGHTA and CDR2 FQGTGA come from the germline V gene. CDR3 length: 15 amino acids. CDR3 amino acids: CASSSSRAGTGELFF. The DNA of the CDR3 is TGTGCCAGCAGCTCTTCGAGAGCGGGCACCGGGGAGCTGTTTTTT.

The V call is TRBV6-5, the J call TRBJ2-2; 9 bases are a match to TRBD2. The V and J ends lost 5 bases and 5 bases, in that order; junction bases with no gene match: 6. CDR3 size: 15 residues. Germline-derived CDR1 and CDR2 are MNHEY and SVGAGI. CDR3 sequence (DNA): TGTGCCAGCAGTGGGGGACTAGCCAGGACCGGGGAGCTGTTTTTT. This sequence encodes CASSGGLARTGELFF.

The chain links TRBV7-9 to TRBJ2-5; 14 nucleotides align to TRBD2. The CDR3 covers 17 residues. Germline CDR1 and CDR2: SEHNR and FQNEAQ (reference sequence). The V segment lost 1 base and the J segment 4 bases; nucleotides outside the gene matches: 5. In DNA form, the CDR3 reads TGTGCCAGCAGCTTAGGAGGGACTAGCGGGAGCGGAGAGACCCAGTACTTC. It yields the protein CASSLGGTSGSGETQYF.

The chain is built from TRBV30 and TRBJ2-5; no clear D gene. Germline V CDR1 and CDR2: GTSNPN, SVGIG (reference sequence). The CDR3 length is 12 residues. With 2 bases removed from V and 3 bases from J, the gap between germline ends came to 7 bases. This chain's CDR3 is CAWSRREETQYF. The CDR3 DNA reads as TGTGCCTGGAGTCGGCGAGAAGAGACCCAGTACTTC.

This chain uses TRBV19 with TRBJ1-6; 11 bases align to TRBD1. The germline gives CDR1 LNHDA, CDR2 SQIVND (reference sequence). The CDR3 length is 16 residues. After removal of 6 bases from V and 9 bases from J, the junction contained 10 bases not matched to a gene. This CDR3 is CASSGLRTGGSSPLHF. CDR3 in DNA: TGTGCCAGTAGCGGACTCCGGACAGGGGGCAGTTCACCCCTCCACTTT.

This sequence joins TRBV30 and TRBJ2-3; D possibly uses TRBD1 or TRBD2 (5 bases each). Deletions cut 3 bases from V and 0 bases from J, with 16 bases between. Germline CDR1 reads GTSNPN; CDR2 reads SVGIG (reference sequence). The CDR3 is 16 residues long. The CDR3 DNA sequence: TGTGCCTGGAGCTCGGGGTCTGGGGCGAGCACAGATACGCAGTATTTT. Translation gives CAWSSGSGASTDTQYF.

V is TRBV15 and J is TRBJ2-4, with a weak D call TRBD2 (7 bases). The CDR3 spans 14 residues. Trimming pared 6 bases from V and 13 bases from J, leaving 22 bases between. Germline lookup yields CDR1 LNHNV and CDR2 YYDKDF (reference sequence). The CDR3 reads CATRMGGAPQEQYF. CDR3 nucleotides: TGTGCCACCAGGATGGGGGGGGCCCCCCAGGAACAGTACTTC.

V gene TRBV9 combines with J gene TRBJ1-4, with 7 bases fitting TRBD1. The CDR3 contains 15 residues. Per the germline V gene, CDR1 is SGDLS and CDR2 is YYNGEE. V shed 0 bases, J shed 4 bases, and the junction held 3 bases outside the gene matches. The CDR3 here is CASSVATGLNEKLFF. In nucleotides, the CDR3 is TGTGCCAGCAGCGTAGCGACAGGGCTTAATGAAAAACTGTTTTTT.

The chain links TRBV6-1 to TRBJ1-5; no clear D gene. Germline CDR1 is MNHNS and CDR2 is SASEGT. Trimming took off 3 bases at V and 0 bases at J, with 9 bases between the two ends. This CDR3 is 15 amino acids long. Written as DNA, the CDR3 is TGTGCCAGCAGTGACTGGGAGAATAGCAATCAGCCCCAGCATTTT. Translating gives CASSDWENSNQPQHF.

The chain employs TRBV5-5 and TRBJ1-2; TRBD1 aligns across 9 bases. There are 17 residues in the CDR3. Germline V gene lookup returns CDR1 SGHKS and CDR2 YYEKEE (reference sequence). Trimming removed 0 bases from V and 4 bases from J; junction bases left unmatched: 10. The CDR3 sequence is CASSLVWTGDIGYGYTF. CDR3 coding DNA: TGTGCCAGCAGCTTGGTATGGACAGGGGATATTGGCTATGGCTACACCTTC.

V usage is TRBV19 and J usage is TRBJ2-7, with D tentatively TRBD1 or TRBD2 (5 bases each). CDR1 and CDR2 (germline): LNHDA, SQIVND (reference sequence). This CDR3 is built from 14 residues. The V end was cut by 5 bases, the J end by 3 bases, with 14 bases between. This CDR3 is CASSVGTGVYEQYF. The CDR3 DNA reads TGTGCCAGTAGTGTGGGGACCGGGGTCTACGAGCAGTACTTC.

The V gene is TRBV7-3, the J gene TRBJ2-3; D possibly corresponds to TRBD2 (5 bases). The CDR3 length is 15 residues. The ends were cut back, 1 base at V and 4 bases at J, with 12 bases in the middle. Per the germline V gene, CDR1 is SGHTA and CDR2 is FQGTGA. The CDR3 nucleotides read TGTGCCAGCAGCTTAAGAGGGCGAGGGTCAGATACGCAGTATTTT. Translated, it gives CASSLRGRGSDTQYF.

The rearrangement uses TRBV28 and TRBJ2-7; no firm D call. The V gene's germline CDR1 is MDHEN and CDR2 SYDVKM. V was clipped by 6 bases and J by 4 bases, with 10 bases between them. This CDR3 comprises 12 residues. DNA of the CDR3: TGTGCCAGCAGCTCTCCGGCGTACGAGCAGTACTTC. Translating gives CASSSPAYEQYF. Variable domain in full (rest from reference TRBV28 and TRBJ2-7): DVKVTQSSRYLVKRTGEKVFLECVQDMDHENMFWYRQDPGLGLRLIYFSYDVKMKEKGDIPEGYSVSREKKERFSLILESASTNQTSMYLCASSSPAYEQYFGPGTRLTVT.

J is TRBJ2-3 and V is TRBV7-2, with 11 bases matching TRBD2. The CDR3 sequence is 19 residues long. Trimming cost V 5 bases and J 0 bases; bases outside gene matches: 13. Germline values: CDR1 SGHTA, CDR2 FQGNSA. Here the CDR3 reads CASSPGLAGPLTSTDTQYF. DNA for the CDR3: TGTGCCAGCAGCCCCGGACTAGCGGGCCCTCTCACCAGCACAGATACGCAGTATTTT.

The V and J genes are TRBV11-2 and TRBJ2-3; D unclear. Trimming pared 1 base from V and 1 base from J, leaving 9 bases between. Germline CDR1 reads SGHAT; CDR2 reads FQNNGV. This CDR3 has 15 amino acids. This CDR3 reads CASSLGGVGTDTQYF. Written as DNA, the CDR3 is TGTGCCAGCAGCTTAGGGGGTGTTGGCACAGATACGCAGTATTTT.

This chain uses TRBV18 with TRBJ1-1; no definite D call. The CDR3 length is 12 residues. Deletions cut 5 bases from V and 8 bases from J, with 12 bases between. CDR1 and CDR2 (germline): KGHSH, LQKENI. CDR3 sequence: CASSAGNGEAFF. The CDR3 DNA reads TGTGCCAGCTCAGCCGGTAATGGAGAAGCTTTCTTT.

The V and J genes are TRBV2 and TRBJ1-2, with a tentative D call TRBD1 (6 bases). Germline V gene sequence: CDR1 SNHLY, CDR2 FYNNEI. CDR3 length equals 13 residues. Trimming cost V 7 bases and J 8 bases, with 17 bases left between them. The CDR3: CASTGAGVFGYTF. CDR3 nucleotide sequence: TGTGCCAGCACGGGGGCAGGTGTGTTCGGCTACACCTTC.

CDR3 loop: CASSLYEGVGYGYTF. The CDR3 coding sequence is TGTGCCAGCAGCTTGTATGAGGGGGTCGGCTATGGCTACACCTTC. This chain connects TRBV11-2 to TRBJ1-2; D possibly corresponds to TRBD1 (6 bases). The CDR3 loop spans 15 amino acids. CDR1 is SGHAT, CDR2 FQNNGV, per germline. Trimming left V 3 bases short and J 4 bases short, with 15 bases between. Full variable domain (remainder filled in from reference TRBV11-2 and TRBJ1-2): EAGVAQSPRYKIIEKRQSVAFWCNPISGHATLYWYQQILGQGPKLLIQFQNNGVVDDSQLPKDRFSAERLKGVDSTLKIQPAKLEDSAVYLCASSLYEGVGYGYTFGSGTRLTVV.

This chain joins TRBV30 and TRBJ2-7; D might be TRBD1 (6 bases). CDR3 length: 13 residues. Trimming left V 2 bases short and J 1 base short, with 9 bases between. Germline V gives CDR1 GTSNPN, CDR2 SVGIG (reference sequence). The CDR3 coding sequence is TGTGCCTGGAGTAGGGACACTTCCTACGAGCAGTACTTC. Translated, it gives CAWSRDTSYEQYF. Together with reference TRBV30 and TRBJ2-7, the CDR3 gives the full variable domain: SQTIHQWPATLVQPVGSPLSLECTVEGTSNPNLYWYRQAAGRGLQLLFYSVGIGQISSEVPQNLSASRPQDRQFILSSKKLLLSDSGFYLCAWSRDTSYEQYFGPGTRLTVT.

This clone was counted a single time. This chain joins TRBV10-3 and TRBJ1-3; D gene ambiguous. The germline gives CDR1 ENHRY, CDR2 SYGVKD. V lost 7 bases and J lost 0, with 10 bases in between. The CDR3 is made up of 14 amino acids. The CDR3, as DNA: TGTGCCATCAAAAGTTCTGGCTCTGGAAACACCATATATTTT. Protein product: CAIKSSGSGNTIYF.